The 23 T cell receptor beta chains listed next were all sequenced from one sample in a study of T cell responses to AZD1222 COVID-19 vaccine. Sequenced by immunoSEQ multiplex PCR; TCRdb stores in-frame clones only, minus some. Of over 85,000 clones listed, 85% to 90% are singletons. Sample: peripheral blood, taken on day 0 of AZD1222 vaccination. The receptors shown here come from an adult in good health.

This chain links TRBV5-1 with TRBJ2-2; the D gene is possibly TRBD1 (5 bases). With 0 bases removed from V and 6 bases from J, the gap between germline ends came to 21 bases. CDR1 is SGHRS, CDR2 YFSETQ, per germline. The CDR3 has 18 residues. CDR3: CASSLDSRVPHRAGELFF. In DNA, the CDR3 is TGCGCCAGCAGCTTGGACTCCAGGGTGCCGCATCGGGCCGGGGAGCTGTTTTTT. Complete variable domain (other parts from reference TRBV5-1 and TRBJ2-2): KAGVTQTPRYLIKTRGQQVTLSCSPISGHRSVSWYQQTPGQGLQFLFEYFSETQRNKGNFPGRFSGRQFSNSRSEMNVSTLELGDSALYLCASSLDSRVPHRAGELFFGEGSRLTVL.

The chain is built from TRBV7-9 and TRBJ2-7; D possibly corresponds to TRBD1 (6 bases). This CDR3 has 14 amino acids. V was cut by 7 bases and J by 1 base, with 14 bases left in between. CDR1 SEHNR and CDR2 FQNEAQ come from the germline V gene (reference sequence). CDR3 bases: TGTGCCAGCACCCCTAAAGGGGGTTCCTACGAGCAGTACTTC. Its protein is CASTPKGGSYEQYF.

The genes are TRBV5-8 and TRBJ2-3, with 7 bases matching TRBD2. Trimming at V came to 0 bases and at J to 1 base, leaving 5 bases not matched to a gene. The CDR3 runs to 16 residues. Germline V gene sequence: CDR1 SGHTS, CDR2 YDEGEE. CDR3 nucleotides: TGTGCCAGCAGCTTGGAAGGCCTAGCGGGCACAGATACGCAGTATTTT. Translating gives CASSLEGLAGTDTQYF.

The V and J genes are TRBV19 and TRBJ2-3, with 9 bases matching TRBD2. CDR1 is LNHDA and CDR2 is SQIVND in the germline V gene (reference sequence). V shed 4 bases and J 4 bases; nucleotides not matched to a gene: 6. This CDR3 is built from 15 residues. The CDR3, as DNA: TGTGCCAGTAGTAACCTAGCGGGGTTGCCAGATACGCAGTATTTT. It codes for CASSNLAGLPDTQYF. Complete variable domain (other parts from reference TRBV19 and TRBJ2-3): DGGITQSPKYLFRKEGQNVTLSCEQNLNHDAMYWYRQDPGQGLRLIYYSQIVNDFQKGDIAEGYSVSREKKESFPLTVTSAQKNPTAFYLCASSNLAGLPDTQYFGPGTRLTVL.

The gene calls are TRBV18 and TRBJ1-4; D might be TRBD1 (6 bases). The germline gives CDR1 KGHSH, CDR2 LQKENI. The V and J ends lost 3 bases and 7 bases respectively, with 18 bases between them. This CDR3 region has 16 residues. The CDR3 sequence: CASSPQSDPGAEKLFF. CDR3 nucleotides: TGTGCCAGCTCACCCCAATCCGACCCAGGGGCTGAAAAACTGTTTTTT.

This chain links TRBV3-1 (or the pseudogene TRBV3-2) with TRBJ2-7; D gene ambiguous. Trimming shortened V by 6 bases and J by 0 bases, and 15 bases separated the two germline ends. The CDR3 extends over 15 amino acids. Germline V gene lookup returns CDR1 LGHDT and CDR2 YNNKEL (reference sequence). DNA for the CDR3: TGTGCCAGCAGGCCAAGAATCACAATCTCCTACGAGCAGTACTTC. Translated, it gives CASRPRITISYEQYF.

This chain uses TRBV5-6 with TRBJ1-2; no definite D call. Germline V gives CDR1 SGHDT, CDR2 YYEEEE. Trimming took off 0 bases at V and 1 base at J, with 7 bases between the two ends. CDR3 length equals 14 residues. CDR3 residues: CASSLVQVNYGYTF. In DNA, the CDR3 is TGTGCCAGCAGCTTGGTTCAGGTTAACTATGGCTACACCTTC.

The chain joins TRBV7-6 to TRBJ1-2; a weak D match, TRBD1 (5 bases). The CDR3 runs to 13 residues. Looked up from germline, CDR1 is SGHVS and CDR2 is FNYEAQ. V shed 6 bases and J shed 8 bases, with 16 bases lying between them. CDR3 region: CASSTTGVSGYTF. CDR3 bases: TGTGCCAGCAGTACCACGGGGGTATCCGGCTACACCTTC. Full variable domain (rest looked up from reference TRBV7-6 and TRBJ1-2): GAGVSQSPRYKVTKRGQDVALRCDPISGHVSLYWYRQALGQGPEFLTYFNYEAQQDKSGLPNDRFSAERPEGSISTLTIQRTEQRDSAMYRCASSTTGVSGYTFGSGTRLTVV.

CDR3 amino acids: CASSLAGKLLADTQYF. The CDR3 region has the DNA TGTGCCAGCAGCTTAGCGGGGAAACTATTGGCAGATACGCAGTATTTT. The rearrangement joins TRBV7-6 to TRBJ2-3; no firm D call. The germline gives CDR1 SGHVS, CDR2 FNYEAQ. The CDR3 length is 16 residues. V was pared by 0 bases and J by 4 bases, with 14 bases between.

This CDR3 reads CAISERQNSYEQYF. The CDR3 DNA follows: TGTGCCATCAGTGAGAGACAGAACTCCTACGAGCAGTACTTC. The chain uses TRBV10-3 and TRBJ2-7; TRBD1 might be the D (5 bases). Germline V gene data show CDR1 as ENHRY and CDR2 as SYGVKD. With 2 bases removed from V and 0 bases from J, the gap between germline ends came to 8 bases. This CDR3 comprises 14 residues.

The DNA for the CDR3 is TGTGCCAGCAGTTACGGGCCGACAGGGGCCTACAATGAGCAGTTCTTC. It translates to CASSYGPTGAYNEQFF. The rearrangement joins TRBV6-5 to TRBJ2-1; TRBD1 agrees at 8 bases. The trim removed 2 bases at V and 2 bases at J, leaving 5 bases unmatched. The CDR3 is 16 residues long. CDR1 is MNHEY and CDR2 is SVGAGI in the germline V gene.

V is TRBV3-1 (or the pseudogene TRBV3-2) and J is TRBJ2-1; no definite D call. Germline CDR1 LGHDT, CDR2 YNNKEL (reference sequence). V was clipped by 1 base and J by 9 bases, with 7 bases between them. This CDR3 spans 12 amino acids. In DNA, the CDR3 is TGTGCCAGCAGCCAAGTGGGTCTTGAGCAGTTCTTC. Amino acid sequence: CASSQVGLEQFF.

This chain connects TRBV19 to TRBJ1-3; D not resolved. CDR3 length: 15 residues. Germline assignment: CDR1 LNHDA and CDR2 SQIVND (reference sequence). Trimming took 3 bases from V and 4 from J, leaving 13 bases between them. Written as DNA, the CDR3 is TGTGCCAGTAGTATCTTAACCGGCGGAGGAAACACCATATATTTT. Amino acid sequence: CASSILTGGGNTIYF.

The CDR3 region is CASSIDWAVSNQPQHF. CDR3 in DNA: TGTGCCAGTAGTATAGATTGGGCGGTTAGCAATCAGCCCCAGCATTTT. The chain is built from TRBV19 and TRBJ1-5; D uncertain. CDR3 length: 16 residues. V gave up 0 bases and J gave up 0 bases, with 9 bases separating them. Germline V CDR1 and CDR2: LNHDA, SQIVND (reference sequence).

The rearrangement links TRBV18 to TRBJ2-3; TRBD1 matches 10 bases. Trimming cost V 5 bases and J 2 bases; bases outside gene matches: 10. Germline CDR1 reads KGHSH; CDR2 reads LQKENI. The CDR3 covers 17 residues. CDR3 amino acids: CASSAIGGQGTTDTQYF. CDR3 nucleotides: TGTGCCAGCTCAGCGATTGGGGGACAGGGGACCACAGATACGCAGTATTTT.

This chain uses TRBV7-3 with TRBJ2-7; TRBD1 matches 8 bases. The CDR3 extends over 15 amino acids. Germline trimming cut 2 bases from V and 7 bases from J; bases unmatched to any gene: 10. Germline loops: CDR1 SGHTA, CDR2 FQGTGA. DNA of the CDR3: TGTGCCAGCAGCTTAGGGGACAGGCCGGCGGGTGAGCAGTACTTC. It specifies CASSLGDRPAGEQYF.

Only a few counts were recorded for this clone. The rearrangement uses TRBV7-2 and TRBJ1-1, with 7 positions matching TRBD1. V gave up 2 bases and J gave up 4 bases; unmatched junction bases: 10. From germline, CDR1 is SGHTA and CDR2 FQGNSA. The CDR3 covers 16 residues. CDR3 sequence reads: CASSLLGGGPGTEAFF. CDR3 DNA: TGTGCCAGCAGCTTATTAGGGGGCGGTCCTGGCACTGAAGCTTTCTTT.

Written as DNA, the CDR3 is TGTGCCAGCAGCGTAGGTTGGAGCCCCAACACTGAAGCTTTCTTT. It translates to CASSVGWSPNTEAFF. This chain connects TRBV9 to TRBJ1-1, with D uncertain. Trimming removed 0 bases from V and 2 bases from J, with 11 bases in between. This CDR3 has 15 residues. Per germline, CDR1 SGDLS and CDR2 YYNGEE.

In DNA form, the CDR3 reads TGTGCCAGCAGCTTGTTCAGGGGGCGAAATTCACCCCTCCACTTT. Amino acids: CASSLFRGRNSPLHF. The V call is TRBV5-4, the J call TRBJ1-6; 8 positions match TRBD1. The CDR3 loop spans 15 amino acids. J lost 7 bases, V lost 1 base, and 4 bases had no gene match. Germline CDR1 is SGHNT and CDR2 is YYREEE (reference sequence).

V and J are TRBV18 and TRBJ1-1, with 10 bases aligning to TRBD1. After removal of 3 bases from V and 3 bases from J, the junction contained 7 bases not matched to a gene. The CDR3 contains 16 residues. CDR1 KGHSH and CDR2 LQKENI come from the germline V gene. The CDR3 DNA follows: TGTGCCAGCTCACCTCAACGACAGGGGGCGGACACTGAAGCTTTCTTT. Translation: CASSPQRQGADTEAFF.

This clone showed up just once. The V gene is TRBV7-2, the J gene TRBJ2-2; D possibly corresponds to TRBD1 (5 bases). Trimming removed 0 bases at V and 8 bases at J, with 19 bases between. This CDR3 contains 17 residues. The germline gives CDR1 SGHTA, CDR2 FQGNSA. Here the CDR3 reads CASSLAGPRLPGGELFF. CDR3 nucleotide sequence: TGTGCCAGCAGCTTAGCGGGGCCTAGGCTCCCCGGGGGGGAGCTGTTTTTT. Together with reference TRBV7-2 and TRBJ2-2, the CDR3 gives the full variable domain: GAGVSQSPSNKVTEKGKDVELRCDPISGHTALYWYRQSLGQGLEFLIYFQGNSAPDKSGLPSDRFSAERTGGSVSTLTIQRTQQEDSAVYLCASSLAGPRLPGGELFFGEGSRLTVL.

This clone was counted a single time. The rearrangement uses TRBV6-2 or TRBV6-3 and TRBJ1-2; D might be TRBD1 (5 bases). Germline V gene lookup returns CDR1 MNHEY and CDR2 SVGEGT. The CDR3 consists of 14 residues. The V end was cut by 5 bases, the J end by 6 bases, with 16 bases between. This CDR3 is CASSGTAGSDGYTF. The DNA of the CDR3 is TGTGCCAGCAGTGGGACGGCGGGATCCGATGGCTACACCTTC.

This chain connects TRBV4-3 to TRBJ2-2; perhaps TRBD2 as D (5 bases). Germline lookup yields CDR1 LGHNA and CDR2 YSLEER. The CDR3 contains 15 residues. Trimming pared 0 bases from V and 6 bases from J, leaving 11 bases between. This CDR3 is CASSQDTGWAGELFF. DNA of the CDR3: TGCGCCAGCAGCCAAGATACGGGGTGGGCCGGGGAGCTGTTTTTT.